This TCR beta chain is from a study of a mutant IDH1 vaccine in newly diagnosed glioma (dated by TCRdb to 2020 to 2023). About the study as a whole: Vaccination started 4-6 weeks after radiotherapy alone, or was given together with temozolomide cycles in the groups whose treatment included chemotherapy. The week-35 safety follow-up was designated visit V12, and the week-47 end of study was designated visit V13. Peripheral blood was collected at six visits: V03 (baseline), V05, V07, V10, V12 and V13. Of the roughly 31 treated patients, about 62% were male and 37.5% were female, and the mean age was approximately 41 years. Before enrollment, most patients had been given radiochemotherapy with temozolomide as standard therapy, while the rest had received either radiotherapy alone or temozolomide alone. For exploratory analyses, about 25 treated patients had longitudinal TCRB deep sequencing done wherever samples were available.

Comment on this clone: The clone's antigen remains unknown. Per-base qualities were not stored, and no clone one base away is much larger.

The CDR3 contains 14 residues, cysteine and phenylalanine counted. CDR3 DNA is the only sequence kept; it has 42 bases, read in frame from the first base. The CDR1 and CDR2 encoded by the germline V gene are SNHLY and FYNNEI. A distance of 11 bases separates the germline ends of V and J, which lose 2 bases and 4 bases respectively. The time point tag for this specimen amounts to: week 47, end of study. Each vaccine dose was 300 ug of a 20-mer mutant IDH1 peptide in Montanide, given subcutaneously with topical imiquimod. Eight vaccinations were administered to patients in weeks 1, 3, 5, 7, 11, 15, 19 and 23, corresponding to visits V03 through V10. The donors had newly diagnosed IDH1-mutant astrocytomas of WHO grade 3 or 4 that showed loss of nuclear ATRX. The samples were drawn from NOA16, a multicentre, single-arm, open-label phase I trial in Germany that tested a mutant IDH1 peptide vaccine in humans for the first time. Genomic DNA for TCRB sequencing was extracted from EDTA blood using the DNeasy Blood and Tissue Kit.

What the study reported, not specific to this receptor: It was noted by the authors that analyses of patient blood samples could not be reproduced owing to sample limitations. Vaccine-induced immune responses across multiple MHC alleles were detected in around 92% of patients. Pseudoprogression seemed to be unrelated to changes in the top peripheral T cell clonotypes found by TCRB sequencing. Availability determined which PBMC samples were chosen for TCRB deep sequencing.

The library was generated by the immunoSEQ multiplex PCR assay. The hsTCRB Kit was used according to the manufacturer's protocol to amplify rearranged TCR beta chain sequences. An Illumina MiSeq was used to sequence the TCRB libraries. In the original analysis: The proprietary platform of the kit vendor was used for demultiplexing, trimming and gene mapping. TCRdb retrieved this table from immuneACCESS and kept in-frame rearrangements only. Not all clones are present; in checked studies, unresolved V genes account for under half, and no reason is known for the remainder. Clone size and V and J calls were adopted from that table, with D and trimming inferred from the DNA. In all, the sample holds 40,000 or so clones, and approximately 86% of those were seen once. Around 20% of the sample goes to the ten largest clones.

The sequences come from PBMCs, collected from a glioma patient whose treatment included an IDH1 peptide vaccine. This chain is built from TRBV2 and TRBJ1-1; the D gene cannot be resolved reliably. This receptor was taken from a man between 18 and 29 years old with glioma. Some clones in this sample may be carry-over from other donors' samples. The sequenced DNA: TGTGCCAGCAGTGAACACCTAACGGCCACTGAAGCTTTCTTT. Its product reads: CASSEHLTATEAFF.